A selection of T cell receptor beta chains follows, all from one sample in a study of T cells in Graves' hyperthyroidism and ophthalmopathy. TCRdb re-called the multiplex PCR reads through MiXCR, storing one row per CDR3 protein. This table has hundreds of thousands of distinct CDR3 sequences, about 17% appearing once. The sequenced material came from blood. Receptors were obtained from a woman aged 25 to 39 with Graves' hyperthyroidism. Each CDR3 is given without its conserved first and last residue. Clone sizes are given selectively: once, few, many, or a class where the clone is expanded.

size	J	V	CDR3
many	TRBJ1-6	TRBV2	ASSRTGNSPLH
-	TRBJ2-3	TRBV4-3	ASSRTGTGQIDTQY
many	TRBJ1-5	TRBV30	AWSVAGTANQLQH
-	TRBJ1-2	TRBV12-3/TRBV12-4	ASSLRAGYT
many	TRBJ2-7	TRBV7-8	ASSLLPLMDEQY
few	TRBJ1-4	TRBV5-1	ATGAGTANEKLF
few	TRBJ2-3	TRBV29-1	SVVGRLGDTQY
many	TRBJ1-1	TRBV2	ASSEQGVPKSGEAF
many	TRBJ2-7	TRBV7-9	ASSLALDEQY
-	TRBJ2-2	TRBV11-3	ASSPGPRDGELF
many	TRBJ2-3	TRBV7-2	ASSQRTGTSGSVDTQY
-	TRBJ2-3	TRBV29-1	SVEEVGVGTDTQY
many	TRBJ2-7	TRBV3-1	ASSPRLSYEQY